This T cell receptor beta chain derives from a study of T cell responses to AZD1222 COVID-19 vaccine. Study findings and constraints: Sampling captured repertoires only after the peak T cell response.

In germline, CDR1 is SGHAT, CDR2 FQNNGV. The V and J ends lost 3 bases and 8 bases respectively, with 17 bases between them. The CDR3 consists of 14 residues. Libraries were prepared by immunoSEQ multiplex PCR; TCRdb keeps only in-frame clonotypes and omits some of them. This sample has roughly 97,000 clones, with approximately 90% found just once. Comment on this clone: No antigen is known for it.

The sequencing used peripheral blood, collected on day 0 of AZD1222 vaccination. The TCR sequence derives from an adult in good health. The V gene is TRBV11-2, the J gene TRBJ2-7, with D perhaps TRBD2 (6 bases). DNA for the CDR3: TGTGCCAGCAGCTTCCGGGACTCCAGCGCGCAGCAGTACTTC. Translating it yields CASSFRDSSAQQYF.